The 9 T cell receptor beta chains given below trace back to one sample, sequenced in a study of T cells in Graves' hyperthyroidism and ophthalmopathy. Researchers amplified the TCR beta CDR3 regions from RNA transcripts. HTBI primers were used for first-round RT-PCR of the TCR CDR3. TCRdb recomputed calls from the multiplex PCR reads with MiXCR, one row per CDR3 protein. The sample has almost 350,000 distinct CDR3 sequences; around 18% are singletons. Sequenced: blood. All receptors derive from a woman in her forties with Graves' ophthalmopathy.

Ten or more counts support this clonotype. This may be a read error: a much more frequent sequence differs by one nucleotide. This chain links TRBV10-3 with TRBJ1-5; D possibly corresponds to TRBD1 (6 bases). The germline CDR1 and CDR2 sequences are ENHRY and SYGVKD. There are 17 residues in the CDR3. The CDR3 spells CAISESQGRSSNRPQHF. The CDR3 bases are TGTGCCATCAGTGAATCACAGGGTCGGAGTAGCAATCGGCCCCAGCATTTT.

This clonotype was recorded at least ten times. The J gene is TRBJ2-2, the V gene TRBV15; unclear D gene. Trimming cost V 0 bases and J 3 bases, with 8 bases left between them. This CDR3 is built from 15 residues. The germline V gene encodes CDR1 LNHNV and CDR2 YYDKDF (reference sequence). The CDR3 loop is CATSREGRDTGELFF. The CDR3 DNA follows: TGTGCCACCAGCAGAGAAGGCCGGGACACCGGGGAGCTGTTTTTT. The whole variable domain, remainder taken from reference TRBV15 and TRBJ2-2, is DAMVIQNPRYQVTQFGKPVTLSCSQTLNHNVMYWYQQKSSQAPKLLFHYYDKDFNNEADTPDNFQSRRPNTSFCFLDIRSPGLGDTAMYLCATSREGRDTGELFFGEGSRLTVL.

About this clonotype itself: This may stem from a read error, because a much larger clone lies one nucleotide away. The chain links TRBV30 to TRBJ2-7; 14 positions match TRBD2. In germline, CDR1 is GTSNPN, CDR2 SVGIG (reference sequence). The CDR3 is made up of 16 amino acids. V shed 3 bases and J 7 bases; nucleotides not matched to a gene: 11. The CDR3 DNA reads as TGTGCCTGGAGCCCCCACGGACTAGCGGGAGGAAGGGAGCAGTACTTC. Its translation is CAWSPHGLAGGREQYF.

The CDR3 loop is CASRPLPRETQYF. DNA of the CDR3: TGTGCCAGCAGGCCTCTCCCCCGAGAGACCCAGTACTTC. This sequence joins TRBV6-1 and TRBJ2-5; unclear D gene. V was cut by 6 bases and J by 4 bases, with 12 bases left in between. There are 13 residues in the CDR3. The germline V gene encodes CDR1 MNHNS and CDR2 SASEGT.

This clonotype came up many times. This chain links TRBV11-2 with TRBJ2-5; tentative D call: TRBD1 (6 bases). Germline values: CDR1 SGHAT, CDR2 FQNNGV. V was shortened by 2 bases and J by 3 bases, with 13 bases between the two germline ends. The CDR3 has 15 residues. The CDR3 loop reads CASSLLIGGEETQYF. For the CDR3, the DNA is TGTGCCAGCAGCTTATTGATAGGGGGAGAAGAGACCCAGTACTTC.

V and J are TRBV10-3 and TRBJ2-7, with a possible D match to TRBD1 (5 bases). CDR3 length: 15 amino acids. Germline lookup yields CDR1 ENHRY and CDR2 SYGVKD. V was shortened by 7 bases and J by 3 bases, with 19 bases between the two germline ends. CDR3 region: CAITWGQQGSYEQYF. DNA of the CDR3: TGTGCCATCACCTGGGGCCAACAAGGCAGCTACGAGCAGTACTTC.

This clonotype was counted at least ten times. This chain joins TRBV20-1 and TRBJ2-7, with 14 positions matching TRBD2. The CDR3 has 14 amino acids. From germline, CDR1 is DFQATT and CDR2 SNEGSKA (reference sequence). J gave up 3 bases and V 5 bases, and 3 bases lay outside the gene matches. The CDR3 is CSAPGLAGVYEQYF. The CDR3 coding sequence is TGCAGTGCTCCGGGACTAGCGGGAGTCTACGAGCAGTACTTC.

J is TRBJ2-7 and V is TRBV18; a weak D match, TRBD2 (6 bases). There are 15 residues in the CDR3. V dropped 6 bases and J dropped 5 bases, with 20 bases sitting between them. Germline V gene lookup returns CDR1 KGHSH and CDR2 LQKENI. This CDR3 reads CASSLLPPGEDEQYF. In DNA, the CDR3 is TGTGCCAGCTCTCTACTTCCACCCGGGGAGGACGAGCAGTACTTC.

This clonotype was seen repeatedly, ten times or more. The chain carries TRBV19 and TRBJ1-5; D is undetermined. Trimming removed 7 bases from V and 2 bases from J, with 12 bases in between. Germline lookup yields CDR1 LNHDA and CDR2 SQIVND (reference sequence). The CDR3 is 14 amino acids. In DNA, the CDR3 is TGTGCCAGTAAACCAGACGCAGGCAATCAGCCCCAGCATTTT. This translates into CASKPDAGNQPQHF.